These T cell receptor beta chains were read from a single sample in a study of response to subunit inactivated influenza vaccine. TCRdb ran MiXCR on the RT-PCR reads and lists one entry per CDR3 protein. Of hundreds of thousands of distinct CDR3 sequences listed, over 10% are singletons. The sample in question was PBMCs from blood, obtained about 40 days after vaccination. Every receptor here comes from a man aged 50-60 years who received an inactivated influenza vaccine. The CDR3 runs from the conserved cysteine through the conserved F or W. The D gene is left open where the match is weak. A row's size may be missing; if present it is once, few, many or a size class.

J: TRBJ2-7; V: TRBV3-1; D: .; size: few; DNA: TGTGCCAGCAGCCACCACTTCGGCGAGCAGTACTTC; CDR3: CASSHHFGEQYF
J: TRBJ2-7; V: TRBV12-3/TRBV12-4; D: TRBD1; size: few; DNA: TGTGCCAGCAGCCCCCCCGGGACAGGGTCTGATTACGAGCAGTACTTC; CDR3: CASSPPGTGSDYEQYF
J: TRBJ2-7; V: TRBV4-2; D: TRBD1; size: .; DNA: TGTGCCAGCAGCCCCGGACAGGGGGCGACCTACGAGCAGTACTTC; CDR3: CASSPGQGATYEQYF
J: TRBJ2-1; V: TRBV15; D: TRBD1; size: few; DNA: TGTGCCACCAGCAGAGATGGAGGGACAGGGGGCGATGAGCAGTTCTTC; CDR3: CATSRDGGTGGDEQFF
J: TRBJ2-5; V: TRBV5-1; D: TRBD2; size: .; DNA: TGCGCCAGCAGCTGGGGACTAGCGGGAGTCGGGGAGACCCAGTACTTC; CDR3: CASSWGLAGVGETQYF
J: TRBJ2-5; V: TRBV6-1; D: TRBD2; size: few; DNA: TGTGCCAGCAGTGAAGCGCTAGGGACTAGCGCAGCCGGGGGGACCCAGTACTTC; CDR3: CASSEALGTSAAGGTQYF
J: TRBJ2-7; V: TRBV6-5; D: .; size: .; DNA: TGTGCCAGCAGTTACTCAAGTCTCCGGGACACCTACGAGCAGTACTTC; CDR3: CASSYSSLRDTYEQYF
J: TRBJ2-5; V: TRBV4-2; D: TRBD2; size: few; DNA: TGTGCCAGCAGCCAAGAACGGGGATTTAGCGGGGCCCAGTACTTC; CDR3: CASSQERGFSGAQYF
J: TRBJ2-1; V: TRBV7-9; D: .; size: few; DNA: TGTGCCAGCAGCCAGCCCCAGGGGCCCCTAGCATTAGATGAGCAGTTCTTC; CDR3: CASSQPQGPLALDEQFF
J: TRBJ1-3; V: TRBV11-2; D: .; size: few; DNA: TGTGCCAGCAGTCCGACGGGGGGAAACACCATATATTTT; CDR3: CASSPTGGNTIYF
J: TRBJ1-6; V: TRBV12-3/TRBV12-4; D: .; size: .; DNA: TGTGCCAGCAGTTTAATAGGACACGACAATAATTCACCCCTCCACTTT; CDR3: CASSLIGHDNNSPLHF
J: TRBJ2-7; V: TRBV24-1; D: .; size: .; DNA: TGTGCCACCAGTGACAGGGTCTACTACGAGCAGTACTTC; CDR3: CATSDRVYYEQYF
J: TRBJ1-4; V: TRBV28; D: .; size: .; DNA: TGTGCCAGCAGAGGTGCGGCTAATGAAAAACTGTTTTTT; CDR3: CASRGAANEKLFF
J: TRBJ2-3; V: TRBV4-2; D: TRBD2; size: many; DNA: TGTGCCAGCAGCCAAGAAAGTAGCAGCGGGGGATACACAGATACGCAGTATTTT; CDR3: CASSQESSSGGYTDTQYF
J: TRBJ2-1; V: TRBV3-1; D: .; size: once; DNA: TGTGCCAGCAGCCAAGGCCTAGGGGGAAACAATGAGCAGTTCTTC; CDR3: CASSQGLGGNNEQFF
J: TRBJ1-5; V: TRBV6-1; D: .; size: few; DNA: TGTGCCAGCAGTGAGTCGGTGGGGAATCAGCCCCAGCATTTT; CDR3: CASSESVGNQPQHF
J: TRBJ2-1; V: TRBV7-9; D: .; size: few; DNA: TGTGCCAGCAGCTTTGGACGGCTAATGAGGAATGAGCAGTTCTTC; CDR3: CASSFGRLMRNEQFF
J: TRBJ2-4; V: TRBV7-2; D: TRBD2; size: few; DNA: TGTGCCAGCAGCACGTTAGCGGGAGTCGTCAAAAACATTCAGTACTTC; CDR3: CASSTLAGVVKNIQYF
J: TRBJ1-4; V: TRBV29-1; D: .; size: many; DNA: TGCAGCGTTGTTAGTTATACCGGAAAACTGTTTTTT; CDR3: CSVVSYTGKLFF